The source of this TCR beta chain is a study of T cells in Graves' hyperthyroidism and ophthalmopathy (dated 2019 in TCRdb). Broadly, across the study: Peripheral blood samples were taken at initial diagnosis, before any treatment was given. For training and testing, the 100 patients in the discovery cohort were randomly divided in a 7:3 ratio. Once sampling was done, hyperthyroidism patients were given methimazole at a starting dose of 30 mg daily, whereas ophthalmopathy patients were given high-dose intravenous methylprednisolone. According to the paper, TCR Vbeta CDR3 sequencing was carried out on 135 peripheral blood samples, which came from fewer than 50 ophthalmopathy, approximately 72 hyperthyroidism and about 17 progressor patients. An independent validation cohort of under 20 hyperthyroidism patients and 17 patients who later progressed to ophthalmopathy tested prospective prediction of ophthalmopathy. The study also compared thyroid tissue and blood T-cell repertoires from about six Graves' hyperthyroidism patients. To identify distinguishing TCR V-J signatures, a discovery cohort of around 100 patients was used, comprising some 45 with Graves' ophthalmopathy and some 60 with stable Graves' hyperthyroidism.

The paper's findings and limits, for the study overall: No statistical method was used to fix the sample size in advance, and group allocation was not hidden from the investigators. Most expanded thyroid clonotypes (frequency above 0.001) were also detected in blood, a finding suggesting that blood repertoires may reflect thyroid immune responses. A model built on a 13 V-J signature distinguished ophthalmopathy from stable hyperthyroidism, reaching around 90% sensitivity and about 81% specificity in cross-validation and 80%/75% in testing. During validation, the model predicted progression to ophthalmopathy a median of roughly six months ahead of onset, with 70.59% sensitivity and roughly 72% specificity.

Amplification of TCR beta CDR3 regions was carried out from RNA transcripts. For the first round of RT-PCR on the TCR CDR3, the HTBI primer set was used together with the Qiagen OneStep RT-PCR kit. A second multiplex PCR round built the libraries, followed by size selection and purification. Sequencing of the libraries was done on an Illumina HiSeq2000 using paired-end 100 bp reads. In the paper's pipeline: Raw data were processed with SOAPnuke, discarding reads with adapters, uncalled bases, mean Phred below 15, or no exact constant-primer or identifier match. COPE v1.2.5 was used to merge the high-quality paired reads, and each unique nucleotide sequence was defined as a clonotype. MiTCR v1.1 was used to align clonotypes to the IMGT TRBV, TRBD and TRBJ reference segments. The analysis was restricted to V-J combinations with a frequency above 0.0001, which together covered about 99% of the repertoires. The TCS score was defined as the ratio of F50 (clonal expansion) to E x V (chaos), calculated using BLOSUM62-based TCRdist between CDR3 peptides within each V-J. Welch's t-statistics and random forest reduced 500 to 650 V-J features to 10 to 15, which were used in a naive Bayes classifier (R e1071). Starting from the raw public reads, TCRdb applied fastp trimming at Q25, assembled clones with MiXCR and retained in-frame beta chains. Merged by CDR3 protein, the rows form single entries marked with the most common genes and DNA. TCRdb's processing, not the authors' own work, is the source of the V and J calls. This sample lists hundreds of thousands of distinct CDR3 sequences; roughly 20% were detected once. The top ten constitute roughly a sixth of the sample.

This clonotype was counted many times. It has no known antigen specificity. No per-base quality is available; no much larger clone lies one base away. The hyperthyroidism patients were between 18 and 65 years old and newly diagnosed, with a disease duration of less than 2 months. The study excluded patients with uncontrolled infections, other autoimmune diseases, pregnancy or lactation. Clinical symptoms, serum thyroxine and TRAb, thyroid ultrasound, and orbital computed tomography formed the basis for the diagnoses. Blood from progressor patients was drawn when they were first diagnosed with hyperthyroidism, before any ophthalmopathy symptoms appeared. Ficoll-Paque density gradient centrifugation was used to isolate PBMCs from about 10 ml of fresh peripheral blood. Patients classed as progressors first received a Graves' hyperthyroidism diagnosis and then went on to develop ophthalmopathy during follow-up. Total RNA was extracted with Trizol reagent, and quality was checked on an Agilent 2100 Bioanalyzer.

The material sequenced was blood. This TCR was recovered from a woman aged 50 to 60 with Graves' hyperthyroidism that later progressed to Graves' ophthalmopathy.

The CDR3 is CASSLPGDEQYF. The DNA reads as follows: TGTGCCAGCAGCTTACCAGGGGACGAGCAGTACTTC. The chain employs TRBV7-9 and TRBJ2-7; 6 matching bases give a weak D call of TRBD1. CDR1 and CDR2 were assigned from the germline V gene (reference sequence) as SEHNR and FQNEAQ. V is clipped by 2 bases and J by 5 bases, and the sequence between their germline boundaries is 7 bases long. The CDR3 has 12 amino acids, counting the end cysteine and phenylalanine. The DNA shown is the 36-base CDR3, in frame from base 1.